This section outlines one TCR beta chain sequence together with its context. This record comes from a study of shared T cell receptors in the human thymus. This CDR3 has 13 residues. V dropped 0 bases and J dropped 4 bases, with 6 bases sitting between them. Germline V gene lookup returns CDR1 SGHAT and CDR2 FQNNGV. The method was immunoSEQ multiplex PCR; TCRdb's version includes in-frame clones alone and lacks a portion of them. The sample shows approximately 490,000 clones, around three quarters of them seen only once. The sample was also reused in another study, on human thymus T cells. This second study says: Congenital heart defects were the reason for the corrective surgery that the donors, healthy Finnish infants, were having. Thymic samples were excised during corrective heart operations. It looked as if thymic and blood repertoires used V and J genes in a biased way.

V is TRBV11-2 and J is TRBJ2-5; D gene ambiguous. The sample consisted of thymocytes. The clonotype comes from a boy younger than two with a congenital heart defect. This CDR3 is CASSLESVETQYF. CDR3 coding DNA: TGTGCCAGCAGCTTAGAGAGTGTAGAGACCCAGTACTTC.